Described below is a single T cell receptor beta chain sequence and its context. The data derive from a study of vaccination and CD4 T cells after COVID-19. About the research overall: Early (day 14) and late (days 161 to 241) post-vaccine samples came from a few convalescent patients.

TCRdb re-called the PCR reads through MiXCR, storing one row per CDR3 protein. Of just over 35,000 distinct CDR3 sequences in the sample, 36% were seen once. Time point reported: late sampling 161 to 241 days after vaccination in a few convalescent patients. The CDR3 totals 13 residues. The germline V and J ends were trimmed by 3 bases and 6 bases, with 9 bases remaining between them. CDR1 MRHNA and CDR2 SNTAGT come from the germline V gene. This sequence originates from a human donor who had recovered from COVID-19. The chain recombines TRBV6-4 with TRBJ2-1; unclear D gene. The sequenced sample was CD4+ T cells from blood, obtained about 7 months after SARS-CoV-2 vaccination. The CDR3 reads CASSESPINEQFF. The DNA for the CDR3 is TGTGCCAGCAGTGAATCTCCAATCAATGAGCAGTTCTTC.